Presented here are 10 T cell receptor beta chains from one specimen sequenced in a study of cytomegalovirus exposure and HLA in healthy donors (dated by TCRdb to 2015 to 2018). Library preparation used the immunoSEQ multiplex PCR assay. The multiplex PCR relied on a mix of 60 forward primers for TCR Vbeta segments and 13 reverse primers for TCR Jbeta segments. What TCRdb holds here is the immuneACCESS table cut down to in-frame rearrangements. Part of the clones is not present; checked against another copy, under half of the missing clones reflect an unresolved V gene, and the others are unexplained. The sample table shows a few hundred thousand clones, and around 80% are seen once. Jointly, the top ten make up 15% to 19% of the sample. The sample taken for sequencing was PBMCs. All receptors come from a middle-aged man in good health and CMV-seronegative.

CDR3 residues: CASSPRTGDEQYF. The CDR3 coding sequence is TGTGCCAGCAGTCCCCGGACAGGGGACGAGCAGTACTTC. V and J are TRBV6-1 and TRBJ2-5; 9 bases are shared with TRBD1. The J call could be wrong; TRBJ2-7 is a better fit for the DNA end. The length of the CDR3 is 13 residues. Germline lookup yields CDR1 MNHNS and CDR2 SASEGT.

The J gene is TRBJ2-1, the V gene TRBV7-9, with 8 positions matching TRBD1. This CDR3 has 16 residues. The J segment lost 3 bases and the V segment lost 5 bases, leaving 9 bases of the junction unmatched. CDR1 SEHNR and CDR2 FQNEAQ come from the germline V gene (reference sequence). The CDR3 protein is CASSVSGQEFYNEQFF. Here the CDR3 DNA reads TGTGCCAGCAGCGTATCGGGACAGGAGTTCTACAATGAGCAGTTCTTC.

This chain links TRBV7-6 with TRBJ2-1, with TRBD2 identical over 15 bases. This CDR3 contains 16 residues. V dropped 5 bases and J dropped 7; count of bases not matched to a gene: 6. From germline, CDR1 is SGHVS and CDR2 FNYEAQ. CDR3 region: CASSGPGLAGGNEQFF. The CDR3 DNA sequence: TGTGCCAGCAGCGGACCGGGACTAGCGGGAGGTAATGAGCAGTTCTTC.

This clone was seen a handful of times. This chain uses TRBV9 with TRBJ2-3, with 8 positions matching TRBD1. The ends lost 3 bases at V and 1 base at J; junction bases unmatched: 10. The CDR3 extends over 17 amino acids. Germline V gene data show CDR1 as SGDLS and CDR2 as YYNGEE. The DNA of the CDR3 is TGTGCCAGCAGCGCGGGACTCAGGGGGCTAGGCACAGATACGCAGTATTTT. The encoded protein is CASSAGLRGLGTDTQYF.

As for this clone: A junction boundary mismatches the germline segment, possibly from a read error. The chain employs TRBV7-9 and TRBJ1-2; D gene uncertain. There are 15 residues in the CDR3. CDR1 is SEHNR and CDR2 is FQNEAQ in the germline V gene (reference sequence). CDR3 coding DNA: TGTTCCAGCAGCTCCCCGGGAACCGCCAACCATGGCTACACCTTC. Encoded protein: CSSSSPGTANHGYTF.

The rearrangement uses TRBV5-1 and TRBJ2-3; TRBD2 might be the D (5 bases). CDR1 is SGHRS, CDR2 YFSETQ, per germline. Trimming cost V 4 bases and J 1 base, with 13 bases left between them. The CDR3 totals 15 residues. This chain's CDR3 is CASSPSGVGTDTQYF. DNA for the CDR3: TGCGCCAGCAGCCCTTCCGGGGTAGGCACAGATACGCAGTATTTT.

The rearrangement uses TRBV5-1 and TRBJ1-1; 9 bases align to TRBD1. Looked up from germline, CDR1 is SGHRS and CDR2 is YFSETQ. The CDR3 has 14 amino acids. The V segment lost 3 bases and the J segment 1 base; nucleotides outside the gene matches: 1. The DNA for the CDR3 is TGCGCCAGCAGCTCACAGGGGGCGAACACTGAAGCTTTCTTT. This codes for CASSSQGANTEAFF.

This chain uses TRBV2 with TRBJ2-4; 7 bases agree with TRBD1. Germline CDR1 SNHLY, CDR2 FYNNEI. The trim removed 8 bases at V and 10 bases at J, leaving 8 bases unmatched. The CDR3 extends over 12 amino acids. CDR3 nucleotides: TGTGCCAGCTCGGGCCAGGGGGAAATTCAGTACTTC. It is translated as CASSGQGEIQYF.

V and J are TRBV27 and TRBJ2-5, with 8 bases matching TRBD1. Matching the DNA end better, TRBJ2-7 makes the J call doubtful. Per the germline V gene, CDR1 is MNHEY and CDR2 is SMNVEV (reference sequence). The CDR3 length is 13 residues. CDR3 region: CASSRQGNYEQYF. As DNA, the CDR3 is TGTGCCAGCAGTCGACAGGGGAATTACGAGCAGTACTTC.

Here the CDR3 DNA reads TGTGCCAGCAGCCTCGGGACAGCCTACGAGCAGTACTTC. Its translation is CASSLGTAYEQYF. The chain uses TRBV9 and TRBJ2-7; 7 nucleotides agree with TRBD1. The CDR3 has 13 amino acids. CDR1 is SGDLS, CDR2 YYNGEE, per germline. The V and J ends lost 4 bases and 2 bases, in that order; junction bases with no gene match: 3.